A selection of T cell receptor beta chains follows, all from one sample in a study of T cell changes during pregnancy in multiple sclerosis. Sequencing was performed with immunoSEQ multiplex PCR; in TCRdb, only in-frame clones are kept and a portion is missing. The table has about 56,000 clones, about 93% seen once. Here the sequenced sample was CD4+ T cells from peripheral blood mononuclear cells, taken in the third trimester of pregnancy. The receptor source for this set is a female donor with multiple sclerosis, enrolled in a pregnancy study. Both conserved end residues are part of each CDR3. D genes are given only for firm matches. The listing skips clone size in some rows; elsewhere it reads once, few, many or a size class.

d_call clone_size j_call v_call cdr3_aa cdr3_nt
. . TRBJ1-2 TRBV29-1 CSVGRLERNYGYTF TGCAGCGTTGGGAGGCTGGAACGTAACTATGGCTACACCTTC
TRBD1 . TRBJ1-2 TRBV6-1 CASSEATGGLYGYTF TGTGCCAGCAGTGAAGCCACAGGGGGACTCTATGGCTACACCTTC
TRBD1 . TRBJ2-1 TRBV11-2 CASRPLAGQGAHEQFF TGTGCCAGCAGACCCCTCGCTGGACAGGGGGCTCATGAGCAGTTCTTC
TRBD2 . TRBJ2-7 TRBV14 CASRRLAGGLSYEQYF TGTGCCAGCAGACGACTAGCGGGGGGCCTCTCCTACGAGCAGTACTTC
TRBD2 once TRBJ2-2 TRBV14 CASSQISGASGAGELFF TGTGCCAGCAGCCAGATTTCTGGGGCTAGCGGGGCCGGGGAGCTGTTTTTT
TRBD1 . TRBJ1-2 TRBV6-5 CASSLTGEGYTF TGTGCCAGCAGTCTCACAGGGGAGGGCTACACCTTC
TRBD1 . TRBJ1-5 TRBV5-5 CASSFDWTGGKSSNQPQHF TGTGCCAGCAGCTTTGACTGGACAGGGGGGAAATCGAGCAATCAGCCCCAGCATTTT
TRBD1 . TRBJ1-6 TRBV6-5 CASSYLSDRVSPLHF TGTGCCAGCAGTTACCTTTCCGACAGGGTATCACCCCTCCACTTT
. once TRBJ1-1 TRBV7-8 CASSRWEQGETEAFF TGTGCCAGCAGCCGATGGGAACAGGGAGAGACTGAAGCTTTCTTT
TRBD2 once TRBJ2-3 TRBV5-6 CASSLIGSAGGITDTQYF TGTGCCAGCAGCTTGATCGGTTCCGCGGGGGGGATCACAGATACGCAGTATTTT
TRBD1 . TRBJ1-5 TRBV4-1 CASSPQDRRNQPQHF TGCGCCAGCAGCCCACAGGACAGGCGAAATCAGCCCCAGCATTTT